The entry that follows covers one T cell receptor beta chain sequence. This clone was observed a handful of times. No cognate antigen has been identified for it. The input lacks base qualities; no much larger clone sits a single base away. Relative to germline, V is 3 bases shorter and J is 5 bases shorter, with 10 bases between their ends. The CDR3 contains 13 residues, cysteine and phenylalanine counted. Of the read, only the CDR3 DNA is kept; its 39 bases are in frame from base 1. The germline V gene yields SNHLY for CDR1 and FYNNEI for CDR2. The treatment or condition tag for this specimen amounts to: high-dose cyclophosphamide on days +3 and +4 as single-agent GVHD prophylaxis. Busulfan and fludarabine conditioning, a related or unrelated marrow graft, and cyclophosphamide on days +3 and +4 were given to PTCy patients. PTCy-treated patients came from a prospective multi-institutional clinical trial. Mononuclear cells from peripheral blood and bone marrow were separated by Ficoll-Hypaque density centrifugation and then cryopreserved. Sorting of CD4+ and CD8+ T cells, including naive and memory subsets, was performed by FACS on a FACSAria II.

This entry comes from a study of T cells after posttransplantation cyclophosphamide (dated by TCRdb to 2016 to 2017). For the wider study: The study tracked T cell repertoire reconstitution by TRB sequencing after myeloablative bone marrow transplantation using posttransplantation cyclophosphamide as GVHD prophylaxis. Samples from fewer than 40 PTCy-treated patients and approximately 15 related bone marrow donors of those patients were subjected to antigen receptor sequencing. Blood from all 35 or so PTCy patients who had 1-year posttransplant specimens underwent TRB sequencing. In 3 patients, TRB sequencing was also performed on up to about 3 more blood samples taken 2 to 5.2 years after transplant, and in several patients, pretransplant blood was also TRB-sequenced. TRA and TRB clonality were tightly correlated in 10 or so samples, so subsequent TCR analyses focused on TRB only. Public TRB sequences were searched against a database of over 3,600 sequences associated with responses to pathogens, tumor antigens, self-antigens and alloantigens. Study-wide conclusions, independent of this receptor: Across under 50 patients, recipient CMV seropositivity and CMV reactivation were highly associated with TRB clonality; PTCy diversity was similar to CNI/methotrexate controls. Donor-recipient similarity was low at 1-2 months but rose over the first year, and later blood repertoires were often dominated by donor CD8+ memory clones. The TRB repertoires of T cells infiltrating skin or the GI tract showed only limited overlap with the TRB repertoires found in blood.

TRB sequencing was run on genomic DNA with either the immunoSEQ assay at survey resolution or the hsTCRB kit. The authors processed their data as follows. Initial read processing used immunoSEQ software, and repertoire analyses used the LymphoSeq R package. Clonality was calculated as 1 minus normalized Shannon entropy, and the Gini coefficient was also calculated for each TRB dataset. To infer phenotypes in unsorted samples, TRB sequences from sorted subsets of the recipient or donor were mapped onto unsorted samples from the same recipient. This immuneACCESS table, as held by TCRdb, lists in-frame sequences with V and J called but not all clones. Of the missing ones, under half trace to an unresolved V gene in checked studies; the others have no known cause. For V, J and clone size, that table is used; D and trimming come from the DNA. A total of some 15,000 clones appear in this sample, 77% of them only once. Approximately 31% of the sample lies in the top ten.

The TCR was taken from a female patient in her 40s who received an allogeneic stem cell transplant from a related donor, was CMV-positive, and had no GVHD. Post transplant, some T cells may arise from the graft donor. Source: CD8+ T cells sorted from PBMCs, taken 1,900 to 2,000 days after a stem cell transplant with posttransplant cyclophosphamide. Recombination joined TRBV2 with TRBJ1-2; the D gene is not confidently resolved. The CDR3 reads CASSETRRYGYTF. Here is the DNA: TGTGCCAGCAGTGAGACACGAAGGTATGGCTACACCTTC. Full variable domain (CDR3 extended with the reference TRBV2 and TRBJ1-2 proteins): EPEVTQTPSHQVTQMGQEVILRCVPISNHLYFYWYRQILGQKVEFLVSFYNNEISEKSEIFDDQFSVERPDGSNFTLKIRSTKLEDSAMYFCASSETRRYGYTFGSGTRLTVV.